This TCR beta chain was captured by sequencing in a study of CD8 T cells in Susac syndrome. The V gene lost 4 bases and the J gene lost 9 bases, with 12 bases spanning the gap. The CDR3 runs to 13 residues. Germline lookup yields CDR1 SNHLY and CDR2 FYNNEI. With random hexamers, roughly 0.45 to 1 ug RNA was reverse transcribed. Using its own MiXCR run on the immunoSEQ multiplex PCR reads, TCRdb lists one record per CDR3 protein. Altogether some 150,000 distinct CDR3 sequences are present, roughly 94% being singletons, with the ten largest covering nearly 0.085%. Healthy donors, matched for age and sex, constituted the control group.

The specimen was CD4+ T cells from PBMCs. This receptor was obtained from a human donor in good health. This chain connects TRBV2 to TRBJ2-2; D call uncertain. CDR3 residues: CASSGLRVRELFF. CDR3 nucleotide sequence: TGTGCCAGCAGTGGCTTACGGGTCCGGGAGCTGTTTTTT.